This note documents a single T cell receptor (beta chain) sequence. The antigen is unknown. cDNA libraries for TCR alpha and TCR beta, carrying sample barcodes and UMIs, came from 5'RACE with constant-segment primers. TCRdb re-derived calls from the 5' RACE reads in MiXCR, one entry per CDR3 protein. The sample holds about 240,000 distinct CDR3 sequences, roughly 9.4% seen once. Germline V gives CDR1 DFQATT, CDR2 SNEGSKA (reference sequence). Trimming removed 4 bases from V and 8 bases from J, with 12 bases in between. This CDR3 has 11 amino acids. The data belong to a study of T-cell memory formation after mild COVID-19. Study results and limitations: A balance of CD4 and CD8 characterized clones contracting day 15 to 85, whereas later expanders leaned CD4+. Pre-infection memory held some responding clones, suggesting pre-existing cross-reactive T cells responded.

Sample: PBMCs or a T cell subset sorted from them (not recorded which). This receptor was obtained from a man younger than 35 who had mild COVID-19 (a few samples of this study predate the infection). Cell type and time point are not known. The chain couples TRBV20-1 to TRBJ2-7; D remains ambiguous. The CDR3 is CSAIRGLQQYF. For the CDR3, the DNA is TGCAGTGCTATTCGAGGTCTGCAGCAGTACTTC.